This T cell receptor beta chain was captured in a study of untreated major depressive disorder. The CDR3 contains 16 residues. J gave up 1 base and V 1 base, and 4 bases lay outside the gene matches. The germline V gene has CDR1 KGHSH and CDR2 LQKENI. The data were produced by immunoSEQ multiplex PCR, yet TCRdb's version contains in-frame clones alone and is incomplete. The data contain more than 20,000 clones, about 93% of them singletons. Sequenced sample: CD4+ T cells from PBMCs. The rearrangement joins TRBV18 to TRBJ2-5; 9 bases map to TRBD1. The TCR comes from a man aged 30-40 years in good health. DNA of the CDR3: TGTGCCAGCTCACCACGGGGACAGGGACCCCAAGAGACCCAGTACTTC. Translation gives CASSPRGQGPQETQYF. The complete variable domain, with remaining parts taken from reference TRBV18 and TRBJ2-5, reads NAGVMQNPRHLVRRRGQEARLRCSPMKGHSHVYWYRQLPEEGLKFMVYLQKENIIDESGMPKERFSAEFPKEGPSILRIQQVVRGDSAAYFCASSPRGQGPQETQYFGPGTRLLVL.